Listed below are T cell receptor beta chains from one sample, sequenced in a study of T cell responses to AZD1222 COVID-19 vaccine. Method: immunoSEQ multiplex PCR; TCRdb's copy keeps in-frame clones and lacks some. This sample has 130,000 to 150,000 clones, with around 86% found just once. The sequencing here drew on peripheral blood, taken on day 0 of MenACWY control vaccination. The receptors stem from an adult in good health. Both conserved end residues are part of each CDR3. A D gene is named only where the DNA matches it firmly. Clone size, where shown, is once, few, many, or a class for clones that have expanded.

clone_size d_call j_call v_call cdr3_aa cdr3_nt
. . TRBJ1-5 TRBV4-2 CASSQVGESNQPQHF TGTGCCAGCAGCCAAGTTGGGGAAAGCAATCAGCCCCAGCATTTT
. . TRBJ1-1 TRBV12-3/TRBV12-4 CASSYRATEAFF TGTGCCAGCAGTTACAGGGCCACTGAAGCTTTCTTT
few . TRBJ1-4 TRBV7-8 CASSLNGEKLFF TGTGCCAGCAGCTTAAACGGAGAAAAACTGTTTTTT
. . TRBJ2-5 TRBV14 CASSQERGVIETQYF TGTGCCAGCAGCCAAGAAAGGGGAGTTATAGAGACCCAGTACTTC
. TRBD1 TRBJ2-2 TRBV29-1 CSVDRGPNTGELFF TGCAGCGTGGACAGGGGTCCTAACACCGGGGAGCTGTTTTTT
. . TRBJ1-1 TRBV19 CATSPGGYEDEAFF TGTGCCACCTCCCCTGGGGGGTACGAGGATGAAGCTTTCTTT
. . TRBJ2-2 TRBV9 CASSVDRRSANTGELFF TGTGCCAGCAGCGTAGATAGGCGGAGCGCGAACACCGGGGAGCTGTTTTTT
few TRBD1 TRBJ2-2 TRBV9 CASSSRGTVDTGELFF TGTGCCAGCAGCTCAAGAGGGACAGTCGACACCGGGGAGCTGTTTTTT
. . TRBJ1-2 TRBV5-4 CASSQNSNYGYTF TGTGCCAGCAGCCAAAACTCTAACTATGGCTACACCTTC
. . TRBJ1-5 TRBV6-2/TRBV6-3 CASSYIFSNQPQHF TGTGCCAGCAGTTACATCTTTAGCAATCAGCCCCAGCATTTT
. TRBD1 TRBJ1-3 TRBV4-1 CASSRSDRGDGNTIYF TGCGCCAGCAGCCGATCAGACAGGGGGGATGGAAACACCATATATTTT
. . TRBJ2-1 TRBV6-5 CAGSPGSYNEQFF TGTGCCGGCTCCCCGGGCTCCTACAATGAGCAGTTCTTC
. . TRBJ1-2 TRBV5-5 CASSFWTPSTGLFNYGYTF TGTGCCAGCTCCTTTTGGACCCCTTCTACAGGACTATTTAACTATGGCTACACCTTC
. TRBD2 TRBJ2-3 TRBV19 CASIRTSGGTDTQYF TGTGCCAGTATTCGGACTAGCGGGGGGACAGATACGCAGTATTTT
. . TRBJ1-6 TRBV9 CASSVTGENSPLHF TGTGCCAGCAGCGTAACGGGGGAAAATTCACCCCTCCACTTT
. . TRBJ1-1 TRBV4-1 CASSPRQGNTEAFF TGCGCCAGCAGCCCTAGGCAGGGGAACACTGAAGCTTTCTTT
. TRBD2 TRBJ2-7 TRBV6-5 CASSQRGASYEQYF TGTGCCAGCAGCCAGCGGGGGGCTTCCTACGAGCAGTACTTC
. . TRBJ2-3 TRBV9 CASSTHFTDTQYF TGTGCCAGCAGCACCCACTTCACAGATACGCAGTATTTT
. . TRBJ1-1 TRBV2 CASKGHNTEAFF TGTGCCAGCAAGGGACACAACACTGAAGCTTTCTTT
. . TRBJ1-2 TRBV27 CASWTNRARGYTF TGTGCCAGCTGGACAAATCGAGCGAGGGGCTACACCTTC
. TRBD2 TRBJ2-5 TRBV25-1 CASSDPGSGGETQYF TGTGCCAGCAGTGACCCTGGGAGCGGGGGTGAGACCCAGTACTTC
. . TRBJ1-5 TRBV16 CASSLQGNQPQHF TGTGCCAGCAGCCTGCAGGGTAATCAGCCCCAGCATTTT
. . TRBJ1-5 TRBV27 CASSRGPSNQPQHF TGTGCCAGCAGTAGAGGGCCGAGCAATCAGCCCCAGCATTTT
few . TRBJ1-2 TRBV12-5 CASGLKILYRLTGYTF TGTGCTAGTGGTTTGAAGATTTTGTACCGCCTAACGGGCTACACCTTC
. TRBD1 TRBJ2-2 TRBV19 CASSDRATGELFF TGTGCCAGTTCGGACAGGGCCACCGGGGAGCTGTTTTTT
. . TRBJ2-1 TRBV18 CASSPKNFRSSYNEQFF TGTGCCAGCTCGCCTAAAAACTTCCGGAGCTCCTACAATGAGCAGTTCTTC
. . TRBJ2-7 TRBV18 CASSPPSSSPEQYF TGTGCCAGCTCACCACCGAGCAGTAGCCCCGAGCAGTACTTC
. . TRBJ1-2 TRBV7-9 CASSLEQSYGYTF TGTGCCAGCAGCCTAGAACAGTCCTATGGCTACACCTTC
. TRBD1 TRBJ2-3 TRBV6-1 CASSEQGADTQYF TGTGCCAGCAGTGAACAGGGGGCAGATACGCAGTATTTT
. . TRBJ2-1 TRBV3-1/TRBV3-2 CASSQGAIGLFF TGTGCCAGCAGCCAAGGCGCAATTGGCCTGTTCTTC
. . TRBJ1-1 TRBV5-4 CASSLGQINTEAFF TGTGCCAGCAGCTTGGGCCAGATAAACACTGAAGCTTTCTTT
. . TRBJ1-3 TRBV19 CASSAGLISGNTIYF TGTGCCAGTAGTGCCGGACTGATCTCTGGAAACACCATATATTTT
. TRBD1 TRBJ2-3 TRBV3-1/TRBV3-2 CASSRSDRVGADTQYF TGTGCCAGCAGCCGATCGGACAGGGTGGGGGCAGATACGCAGTATTTT
. TRBD2 TRBJ2-1 TRBV4-1 CASSHGSGEYNEQFF TGCGCCAGCAGCCACGGTAGCGGGGAATACAATGAGCAGTTCTTC
many TRBD1 TRBJ2-5 TRBV7-9 CASSLTGPLLETQYF TGTGCCAGCAGCCTGACAGGGCCCCTGTTGGAGACCCAGTACTTC
. . TRBJ1-5 TRBV27 CASSTQGYNQPQHF TGTGCCAGCAGTACACAGGGATACAATCAGCCCCAGCATTTT
few TRBD1 TRBJ1-1 TRBV5-1 CASSPDREGGEAFF TGCGCCAGCAGCCCGGACAGGGAGGGAGGTGAAGCTTTCTTT
. . TRBJ1-2 TRBV6-1 CASSERTAGGGYTF TGTGCCAGCAGTGAACGGACCGCGGGGGGCGGCTACACCTTC
. . TRBJ2-7 TRBV18 CASSTDLASYEQYF TGTGCCAGCTCCACGGACTTGGCCTCCTACGAGCAGTACTTC
. . TRBJ1-6 TRBV20-1 CSASSNPINNSPLHF TGCAGTGCTAGTAGCAACCCGATTAATAATTCACCCCTCCACTTT
. TRBD1 TRBJ2-7 TRBV2 CASRRDRGFSYEQYF TGTGCCAGCAGGCGGGACAGGGGGTTTTCCTACGAGCAGTACTTC
. . TRBJ1-2 TRBV15 CATSRGGGSNYGYTF TGTGCCACCAGCAGAGGCGGGGGATCTAACTATGGCTACACCTTC
. . TRBJ1-2 TRBV7-9 CASSFLADINGYTF TGTGCCAGCAGCTTCCTCGCAGACATCAATGGCTACACCTTC
once . TRBJ1-6 TRBV1 CTSSQVPGQGDSPLHF TGCACCAGCAGCCAAGTTCCGGGACAGGGCGATTCACCCCTCCACTTT
. TRBD1 TRBJ2-1 TRBV6-1 CASSEEGQGYNEQFF TGTGCCAGCAGTGAAGAGGGACAGGGCTACAATGAGCAGTTCTTC
few . TRBJ1-5 TRBV14 CASSQGNQPQHF TGTGCCAGCAGCCAAGGGAATCAGCCCCAGCATTTT
. TRBD1 TRBJ2-7 TRBV19 CASSGDRGSSYEQYF TGTGCCAGTAGCGGGGACAGGGGAAGCTCCTACGAGCAGTACTTC
. . TRBJ1-6 TRBV20-1 CSARDLGHSLF TGCAGTGCTAGAGATCTGGGACACAGCTTGTTT
. . TRBJ1-2 TRBV24-1 CATSEAGTPKNGYTF TGTGCCACCAGTGAGGCCGGGACACCAAAAAATGGCTACACCTTC
. . TRBJ1-2 TRBV19 CASSISGDGGDSYGYTF TGTGCCAGTAGTATCTCCGGGGACGGCGGGGATAGCTATGGCTACACCTTC
once TRBD1 TRBJ1-1 TRBV10-2 CASSEGRGRTDTEAFF TGCGCCAGCAGTGAGGGGAGGGGGCGCACGGACACTGAAGCTTTCTTT
. TRBD1 TRBJ1-2 TRBV10-3 CAIGGQGPNYGYTF TGTGCCATCGGGGGACAGGGCCCTAACTATGGCTACACCTTC